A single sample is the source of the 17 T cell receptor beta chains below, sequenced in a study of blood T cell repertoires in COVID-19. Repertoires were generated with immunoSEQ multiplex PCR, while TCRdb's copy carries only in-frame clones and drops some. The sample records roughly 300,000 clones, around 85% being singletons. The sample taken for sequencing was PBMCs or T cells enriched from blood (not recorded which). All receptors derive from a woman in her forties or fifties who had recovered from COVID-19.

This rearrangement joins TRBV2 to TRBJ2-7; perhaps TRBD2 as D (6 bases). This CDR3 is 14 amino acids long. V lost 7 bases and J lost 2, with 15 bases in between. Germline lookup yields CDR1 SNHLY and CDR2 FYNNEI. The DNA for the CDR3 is TGTGCCAGCATGGCCGGGACTGCCGCCTACGAGCAGTACTTC. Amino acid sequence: CASMAGTAAYEQYF.

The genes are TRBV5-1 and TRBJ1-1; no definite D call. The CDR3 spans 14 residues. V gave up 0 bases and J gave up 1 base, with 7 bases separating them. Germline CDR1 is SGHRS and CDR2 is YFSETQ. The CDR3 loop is CASSLDPQNTEAFF. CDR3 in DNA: TGCGCCAGCAGCTTGGATCCACAGAACACTGAAGCTTTCTTT.

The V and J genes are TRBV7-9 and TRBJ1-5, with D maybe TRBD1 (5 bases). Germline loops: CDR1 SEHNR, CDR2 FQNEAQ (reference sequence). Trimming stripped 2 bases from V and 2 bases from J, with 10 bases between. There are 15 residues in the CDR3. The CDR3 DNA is TGTGCCAGCAGCTTATCAGGGAATGGCAATCAGCCCCAGCATTTT. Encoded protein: CASSLSGNGNQPQHF.

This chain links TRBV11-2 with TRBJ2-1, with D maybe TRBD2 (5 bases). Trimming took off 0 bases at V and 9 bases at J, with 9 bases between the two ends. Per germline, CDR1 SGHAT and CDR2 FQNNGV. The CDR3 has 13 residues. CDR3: CASSLELVLEQFF. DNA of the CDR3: TGTGCCAGCAGCTTAGAACTAGTCCTTGAGCAGTTCTTC.

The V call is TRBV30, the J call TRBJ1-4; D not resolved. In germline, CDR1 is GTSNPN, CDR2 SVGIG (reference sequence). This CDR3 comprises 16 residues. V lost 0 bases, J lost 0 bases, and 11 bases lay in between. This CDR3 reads CAWSVESHATNEKLFF. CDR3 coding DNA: TGTGCCTGGAGTGTAGAGAGCCACGCAACTAATGAAAAACTGTTTTTT.

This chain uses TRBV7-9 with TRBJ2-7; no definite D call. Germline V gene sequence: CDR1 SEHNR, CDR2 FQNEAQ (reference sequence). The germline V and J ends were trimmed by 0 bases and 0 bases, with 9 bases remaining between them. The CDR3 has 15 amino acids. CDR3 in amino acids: CASSLAVDYSYEQYF. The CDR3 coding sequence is TGTGCCAGCAGCTTAGCGGTAGATTACTCCTACGAGCAGTACTTC.

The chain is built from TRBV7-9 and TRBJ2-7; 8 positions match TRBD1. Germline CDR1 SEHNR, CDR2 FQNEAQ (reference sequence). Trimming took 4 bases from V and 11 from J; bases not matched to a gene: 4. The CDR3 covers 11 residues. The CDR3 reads CASSSRQGKYF. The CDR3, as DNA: TGTGCCAGCAGCTCGAGACAGGGGAAGTACTTC.

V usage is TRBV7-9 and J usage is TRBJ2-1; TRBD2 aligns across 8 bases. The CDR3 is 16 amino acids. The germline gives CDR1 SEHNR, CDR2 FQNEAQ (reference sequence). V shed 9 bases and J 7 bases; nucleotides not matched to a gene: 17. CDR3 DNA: TGTGCCAGTGAGGAGCAAGGAGGACTAGCCGCAAATGAGCAGTTCTTC. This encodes CASEEQGGLAANEQFF. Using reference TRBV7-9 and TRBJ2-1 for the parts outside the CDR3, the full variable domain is DTGVSQNPRHKITKRGQNVTFRCDPISEHNRLYWYRQTLGQGPEFLTYFQNEAQLEKSRLLSDRFSAERPKGSFSTLEIQRTEQGDSAMYLCASEEQGGLAANEQFFGPGTRLTVL.

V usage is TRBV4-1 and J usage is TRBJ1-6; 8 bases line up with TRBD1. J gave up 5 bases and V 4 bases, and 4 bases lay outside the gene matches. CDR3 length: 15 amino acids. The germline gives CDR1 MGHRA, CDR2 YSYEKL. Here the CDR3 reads CASSPTGANNSPLHF. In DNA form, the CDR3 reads TGCGCCAGCAGCCCGACAGGGGCTAATAATTCACCCCTCCACTTT.

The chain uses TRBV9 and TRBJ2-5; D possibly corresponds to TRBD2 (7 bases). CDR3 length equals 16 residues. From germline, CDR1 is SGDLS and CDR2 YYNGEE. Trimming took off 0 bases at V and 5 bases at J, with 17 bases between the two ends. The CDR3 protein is CASSVGLAGAGETQYF. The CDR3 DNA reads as TGTGCCAGCAGCGTAGGGCTCGCGGGGGCGGGGGAGACCCAGTACTTC.

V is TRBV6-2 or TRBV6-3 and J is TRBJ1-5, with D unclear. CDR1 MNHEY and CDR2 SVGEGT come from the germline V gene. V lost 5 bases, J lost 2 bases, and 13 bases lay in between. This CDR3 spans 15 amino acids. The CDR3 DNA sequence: TGTGCCAGCAGTCCGTCCCTATCGGGCAATCAGCCCCAGCATTTT. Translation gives CASSPSLSGNQPQHF.

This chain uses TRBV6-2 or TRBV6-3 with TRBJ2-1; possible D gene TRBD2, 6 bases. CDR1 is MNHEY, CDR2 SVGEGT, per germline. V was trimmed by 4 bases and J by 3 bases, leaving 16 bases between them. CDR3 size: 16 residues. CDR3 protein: CASSSALARDYNEQFF. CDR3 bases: TGTGCCAGCAGTTCAGCGCTCGCGCGGGACTACAATGAGCAGTTCTTC.

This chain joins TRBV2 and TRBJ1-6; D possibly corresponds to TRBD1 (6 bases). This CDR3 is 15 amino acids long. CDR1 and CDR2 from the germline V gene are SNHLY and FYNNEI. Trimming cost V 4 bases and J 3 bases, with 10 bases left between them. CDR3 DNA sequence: TGTGCCAGCAGTGTCCAGGGACACTATAATTCACCCCTCCACTTT. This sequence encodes CASSVQGHYNSPLHF. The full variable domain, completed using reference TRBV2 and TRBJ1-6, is EPEVTQTPSHQVTQMGQEVILRCVPISNHLYFYWYRQILGQKVEFLVSFYNNEISEKSEIFDDQFSVERPDGSNFTLKIRSTKLEDSAMYFCASSVQGHYNSPLHFGNGTRLTVT.

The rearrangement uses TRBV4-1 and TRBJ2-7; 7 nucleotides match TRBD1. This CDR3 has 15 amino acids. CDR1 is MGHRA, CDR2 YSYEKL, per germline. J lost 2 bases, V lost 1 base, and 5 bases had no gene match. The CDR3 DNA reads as TGCGCCAGCAGCCAAGCGTCGGGACAGACCTACGAGCAGTACTTC. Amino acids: CASSQASGQTYEQYF.

CDR3 loop: CASTTPQGSSVGQETQYF. In DNA form, the CDR3 reads TGTGCCAGCACCACACCTCAGGGTTCCTCAGTGGGCCAAGAGACCCAGTACTTC. V is TRBV7-2 and J is TRBJ2-5; tentatively, D is TRBD1 (5 bases). The V end lost 7 bases, the J end lost 1 base, and 25 bases lay between the germline ends. The CDR3 spans 18 residues. Germline CDR1 is SGHTA and CDR2 is FQGNSA.

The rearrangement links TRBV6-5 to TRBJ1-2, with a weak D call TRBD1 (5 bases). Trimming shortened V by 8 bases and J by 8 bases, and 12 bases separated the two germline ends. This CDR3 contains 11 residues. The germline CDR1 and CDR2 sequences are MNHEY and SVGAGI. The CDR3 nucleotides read TGTGCCAGCTTTAGGGGCAGAGGCTACACCTTC. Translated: CASFRGRGYTF.

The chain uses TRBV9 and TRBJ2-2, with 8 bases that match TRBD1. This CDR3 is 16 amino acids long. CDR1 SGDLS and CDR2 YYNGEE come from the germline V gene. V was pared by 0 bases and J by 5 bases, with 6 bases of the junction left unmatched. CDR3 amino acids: CASSVGGQGATGELFF. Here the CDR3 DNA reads TGTGCCAGCAGCGTAGGAGGGCAGGGGGCGACCGGGGAGCTGTTTTTT.